These T cell receptor beta chains were read from a single sample in a study of CD4 T cells in relation to SARS-CoV-2 and coronaviruses. The data were produced by immunoSEQ multiplex PCR, yet TCRdb's version contains in-frame clones alone and is incomplete. The top ten clones hold about 1.6% of a sample with 50,000 to 70,000 clones, 85% to 90% of them seen once. What was sequenced was memory CD4+ T cells from PBMCs. These TCRs come from a human donor in good health. CDR3s include the opening cysteine and the closing phenylalanine or tryptophan. Fields, in order: CDR3 DNA, CDR3 protein, D gene, V gene, J gene, clone size. D genes are given only for firm matches. Clone size is shown for a subset of rows, as once, few, many or a class of expanded clone.

TGTGCCTGGAGTGGGGGACAACCGGGCTACACCTTC,CAWSGGQPGYTF,-,TRBV30,TRBJ1-2,-
TGTGCCAGCAGCGGACTCCTGAACACCGGGGAGCTGTTTTTT,CASSGLLNTGELFF,-,TRBV11-3,TRBJ2-2,-
TGTGCCAGTAGTATACGGCATGGGACAGGGAACTACGAGCAGTACTTC,CASSIRHGTGNYEQYF,TRBD1,TRBV19,TRBJ2-7,-
TGTGCCAGCAGCCTAACCCAGCCGGGAGCGGGTAATGAGCAGTTCTTC,CASSLTQPGAGNEQFF,-,TRBV7-2,TRBJ2-1,-
TGCGCCAGCAGCCAAGATGCGCGACTCCCATACAATGAGCAGTTCTTC,CASSQDARLPYNEQFF,-,TRBV4-3,TRBJ2-1,-
TGTGCCAGCAGTTCCTATATCGACTCACCCCTCCACTTT,CASSSYIDSPLHF,-,TRBV6-6,TRBJ1-6,-
TGTGCCAGCAGTTTACAGGGTGGGAATTCACCCCTCCACTTT,CASSLQGGNSPLHF,-,TRBV2,TRBJ1-6,-
TGTGCCTCGGGAGGGGGTTCCACCGGGGAGCTGTTTTTT,CASGGGSTGELFF,TRBD2,TRBV28,TRBJ2-2,few
TGTGCCAGCAGCTTGTCCACAGGGGGAGAGACCCAGTACTTC,CASSLSTGGETQYF,TRBD1,TRBV11-2,TRBJ2-5,-
TGTGCCAGCAGCTTGACAGGAAACACTGAAGCTTTCTTT,CASSLTGNTEAFF,-,TRBV5-4,TRBJ1-1,-
TGTGCCAGCAGGGGGACAGGGGCATCAAGTGAAAAACTGTTTTTT,CASRGTGASSEKLFF,TRBD1,TRBV6-5,TRBJ1-4,-
TGTGCCAGCAGCTTGGCCAACGACAGGGGAAGCTTGCACACTGAAGCTTTCTTT,CASSLANDRGSLHTEAFF,TRBD1,TRBV5-4,TRBJ1-1,-
TGTGCCAGCAGTCGGACTAGCGGGGGGGGCTATGAGCAGTTCTTC,CASSRTSGGGYEQFF,TRBD2,TRBV7-9,TRBJ2-1,-
TGTGCCACCAGTGGCACGGGGGCCGGGGAGCTGTTTTTT,CATSGTGAGELFF,-,TRBV24-1,TRBJ2-2,-